The T cell receptor beta chain under discussion was sequenced for a study of ipilimumab plus nivolumab after autologous stem cell transplantation. Study in general: Median doses per patient: 4 or 5 ipilimumab, about eight nivolumab. The DLBCL cohort had primary refractory and relapsed disease, with 18-month progression-free survival of about 82% and 31%.

The V end lost 4 bases, the J end lost 2 bases, and 8 bases lay between the germline ends. The length of the CDR3 is 13 residues. CDR1 and CDR2 (germline): SGHAT, FQNNGV. Patients got ipilimumab 1 mg/kg beginning 14 to 28 days post-transplant. Assay: immunoSEQ multiplex PCR; the TCRdb copy retains only in-frame clones and omits some. The sample contains around 15,000 clones, around four fifths of which appear only once. This chain connects TRBV11-2 to TRBJ1-1, with a possible D match to TRBD1 (6 bases). This specimen consisted of PBMCs, obtained in a trial of ipilimumab plus nivolumab as post-transplant consolidation. The origin of this receptor is a male donor with diffuse large B-cell lymphoma. The CDR3 reads CASSWTENTEAFF. CDR3 DNA: TGTGCCAGCAGCTGGACAGAAAACACTGAAGCTTTCTTT. The variable domain in full, completed from reference TRBV11-2 and TRBJ1-1, reads EAGVAQSPRYKIIEKRQSVAFWCNPISGHATLYWYQQILGQGPKLLIQFQNNGVVDDSQLPKDRFSAERLKGVDSTLKIQPAKLEDSAVYLCASSWTENTEAFFGQGTRLTVV.